A single sample is the source of the 20 T cell receptor beta chains below, sequenced in a study of cytomegalovirus exposure and HLA in healthy donors. The primer mix had 60 Vbeta and 13 Jbeta primers. This table comes from immunoSEQ multiplex PCR, and its TCRdb copy is limited to in-frame clones, with some not included. This table has fewer than 300,000 clones, approximately 90% appearing once. The material sequenced was PBMCs. The source is a man aged 35-49 years in good health and CMV-seropositive.

The V call is TRBV21-1, the J call TRBJ1-4. TRBV21-1 is a pseudogene. The CDR3 length is 18 residues. CDR3 residues: CASSNWVGVGGVGEKLFF. As DNA, the CDR3 is TGTGCCAGCAGCAATTGGGTGGGGGTCGGGGGTGTGGGAGAAAAACTGTTTTTT.

This sequence joins TRBV19 and TRBJ1-1; TRBD1 matches at 8 bases. Germline V CDR1 and CDR2: LNHDA, SQIVND (reference sequence). The CDR3 extends over 14 amino acids. Trimming took 4 bases from V and 2 from J; bases not matched to a gene: 3. The CDR3 sequence: CASSRDRINTEAFF. The CDR3 region has the DNA TGTGCCAGTAGTAGGGACAGGATTAACACTGAAGCTTTCTTT.

This clone was observed a handful of times. This chain links TRBV4-2 with TRBJ2-7, with TRBD2 identical over 10 bases. Per the germline V gene, CDR1 is LGHNA and CDR2 is YNFKEQ. V lost 3 bases to trimming and J lost 2 bases; unmatched junction nucleotides: 4. The CDR3 is 15 amino acids. CDR3 sequence (DNA): TGTGCCAGCAGCCAGGGGACTAGCGCCGCCTACGAGCAGTACTTC. This codes for CASSQGTSAAYEQYF.

The V call is TRBV18, the J call TRBJ1-1; 7 positions agree with TRBD1. Germline assignment: CDR1 KGHSH and CDR2 LQKENI. The CDR3 consists of 15 residues. J gave up 5 bases and V 5 bases, and 11 bases lay outside the gene matches. The CDR3 loop is CASSGLTGRQTEAFF. The CDR3 bases are TGTGCCAGCTCAGGACTGACAGGGAGGCAGACTGAAGCTTTCTTT.

V is TRBV7-9 and J is TRBJ2-3, with 11 bases identical to TRBD1. V lost 4 bases and J lost 3; bases outside the gene matches: 6. This CDR3 comprises 16 residues. Germline V gives CDR1 SEHNR, CDR2 FQNEAQ (reference sequence). The CDR3 loop reads CASSSRTGGLTDTQYF. Written as DNA, the CDR3 is TGTGCCAGCAGCTCCCGGACAGGGGGCTTGACAGATACGCAGTATTTT.

This chain links TRBV6-6 with TRBJ2-5, with a possible D match to TRBD2 (6 bases). The V end was cut by 2 bases, the J end by 4 bases, with 14 bases between. Germline assignment: CDR1 MNHNY and CDR2 SVGAGI (reference sequence). This CDR3 is built from 15 residues. CDR3 in amino acids: CASSYGLTLGETQYF. In nucleotides, the CDR3 is TGTGCCAGCAGTTACGGACTAACGTTGGGAGAGACCCAGTACTTC.

This clone was observed many times. V is TRBV5-5 and J is TRBJ2-7; 12 nucleotides agree with TRBD1. The CDR3 is 15 residues long. V gave up 2 bases and J gave up 7 bases; unmatched junction bases: 7. Germline V gene data show CDR1 as SGHKS and CDR2 as YYEKEE (reference sequence). CDR3 amino acids: CASSLQGTGGREQYF. The DNA for the CDR3 is TGTGCCAGCAGCTTACAGGGGACAGGGGGCAGGGAGCAGTACTTC.

In this sample, this clone turned up once. The rearrangement uses TRBV5-4 and TRBJ1-2, with 7 bases that match TRBD1. The CDR3 covers 15 residues. CDR1 is SGHNT, CDR2 YYREEE, per germline (reference sequence). V shed 4 bases, J shed 4 bases, and the junction held 10 bases outside the gene matches. The CDR3 is CASSTGTEVGYGYTF. For the CDR3, the DNA is TGTGCCAGCAGCACCGGGACAGAGGTTGGCTATGGCTACACCTTC.

The V and J genes are TRBV6-5 and TRBJ2-7, with D possibly being TRBD1 (6 bases). The CDR3 sequence is 13 residues long. Per the germline V gene, CDR1 is MNHEY and CDR2 is SVGAGI. V lost 2 bases, J lost 4 bases, and 9 bases lay in between. The CDR3 protein is CASSYPDRYEQYF. CDR3 nucleotide sequence: TGTGCCAGCAGTTACCCCGACAGGTACGAGCAGTACTTC.

The chain links TRBV21-1 to TRBJ2-1; the table's D call TRBD2 went unverified against the DNA. TRBV21-1 is listed as a pseudogene. The CDR3 runs 18 residues. CDR3 in amino acids: CASSKDGVEREGPNEQFF. In DNA form, the CDR3 reads TGTGCCAGCAGCAAAGACGGGGTAGAGCGGGAGGGCCCCAATGAGCAGTTCTTC.

The rearrangement uses TRBV7-2 and TRBJ1-3; perhaps TRBD1 as D (5 bases). CDR3 length equals 15 residues. CDR1 is SGHTA, CDR2 FQGNSA, per germline. Trimming left V 5 bases short and J 0 bases short, with 11 bases between. Here the CDR3 reads CASSMTAASGNTIYF. In DNA form, the CDR3 reads TGTGCCAGCAGCATGACAGCCGCCTCTGGAAACACCATATATTTT.

This clone has a single count. The CDR3 protein is CAIWVRVGYGYTF. The CDR3 coding sequence is TGTGCCATCTGGGTCAGGGTCGGCTATGGCTACACCTTC. The J gene is TRBJ1-2, the V gene TRBV6-1; tentative D call: TRBD1 (5 bases). Per the germline V gene, CDR1 is MNHNS and CDR2 is SASEGT. The ends were cut back, 10 bases at V and 4 bases at J, with 16 bases in the middle. This CDR3 is built from 13 residues.

The V gene is TRBV14, the J gene TRBJ2-7; 9 positions match TRBD1. The CDR3 length is 18 residues. V lost 0 bases and J lost 5; bases outside the gene matches: 14. The germline gives CDR1 SGHDN, CDR2 FVKESK. CDR3 DNA sequence: TGTGCCAGCAGCCAAGAACAACCAACCGGGACAGGGCATGACGAGCAGTACTTC. It is translated as CASSQEQPTGTGHDEQYF.

Here the CDR3 reads CASSPPGQAYEQYF. CDR3 bases: TGTGCCAGCTCACCACCCGGACAGGCCTACGAGCAGTACTTC. V and J are TRBV18 and TRBJ2-7, with 7 bases fitting TRBD1. Germline V CDR1 and CDR2: KGHSH, LQKENI. The CDR3 runs to 14 residues. Trimming removed 0 bases from V and 2 bases from J; junction bases left unmatched: 1.

The chain is built from TRBV11-2 and TRBJ2-3; D might be TRBD2 (5 bases). CDR1 and CDR2 (germline): SGHAT, FQNNGV. This CDR3 comprises 16 residues. V dropped 1 base and J dropped 2 bases, with 13 bases sitting between them. As DNA, the CDR3 is TGTGCCAGCAGCTTAGTCTCGGGGTTTATCACAGATACGCAGTATTTT. It translates to CASSLVSGFITDTQYF.

V usage is TRBV29-1 and J usage is TRBJ2-3, with D possibly being TRBD1 (6 bases). The CDR3 runs to 18 residues. Trimming shortened V by 1 base and J by 3 bases, and 23 bases separated the two germline ends. CDR1 and CDR2 from the germline V gene are SQVTM and ANQGSEA. CDR3 bases: TGCAGCGTTGAAGGCTTGGGGGTGGCAGGGGAGATGACAGATACGCAGTATTTT. Its translation: CSVEGLGVAGEMTDTQYF.

The chain carries TRBV5-6 and TRBJ2-5; D gene unclear. Germline CDR1 SGHDT, CDR2 YYEEEE. This CDR3 has 11 residues. The V gene lost 2 bases and the J gene lost 3 bases, with 2 bases spanning the gap. The CDR3 sequence: CASSFKETQYF. CDR3 coding DNA: TGTGCCAGCAGCTTTAAAGAGACCCAGTACTTC.

This clone has just a few counts. The CDR3: CASSPGTGSNEKLFF. CDR3 nucleotides: TGTGCCAGCAGTCCCGGGACAGGGAGTAATGAAAAACTGTTTTTT. The chain couples TRBV27 to TRBJ1-4; 9 bases agree with TRBD1. Per germline, CDR1 MNHEY and CDR2 SMNVEV (reference sequence). This CDR3 spans 15 amino acids. The junction had 5 bases not matched to a gene; V was cut back by 5 bases and J by 4 bases. Combining the CDR3 with reference TRBV27 and TRBJ1-4 gives the whole variable domain EAQVTQNPRYLITVTGKKLTVTCSQNMNHEYMSWYRQDPGLGLRQIYYSMNVEVTDKGDVPEGYKVSRKEKRNFPLILESPSPNQTSLYFCASSPGTGSNEKLFFGSGTQLSVL.

The J gene is TRBJ1-1, the V gene TRBV19; 10 bases map to TRBD1. Germline CDR1 and CDR2: LNHDA and SQIVND (reference sequence). The ends lost 7 bases at V and 1 base at J; junction bases unmatched: 3. This CDR3 spans 14 amino acids. CDR3 amino acids: CASTRQGANTEAFF. The DNA of the CDR3 is TGTGCCAGTACTAGACAGGGGGCGAACACTGAAGCTTTCTTT.

The rearrangement links TRBV19 to TRBJ1-2; D unresolved. V dropped 6 bases and J dropped 0 bases, with 11 bases sitting between them. Germline lookup yields CDR1 LNHDA and CDR2 SQIVND (reference sequence). This CDR3 is 14 amino acids long. CDR3 sequence reads: CASRLGGANYGYTF. The CDR3 DNA is TGTGCCAGTAGACTCGGAGGCGCTAACTATGGCTACACCTTC.